Listed below are T cell receptor beta chains from one sample, sequenced in a study of OX40 agonist ivuxolimab in advanced cancers. Using immunoSEQ multiplex PCR, the repertoire was profiled, and TCRdb retains in-frame clones only, with some absent. This table holds roughly 79,000 clones, less than 95% found once. The sample in question was CD4+ or CD8+ T cells sorted from blood, obtained in a trial of the OX40 agonist ivuxolimab. The source of these receptors is an adult with an advanced solid tumor such as melanoma, head and neck, liver or kidney cancer. Both conserved end residues are part of each CDR3. Each record gives: V gene, clone size, J gene, CDR3 length, D gene, CDR3 DNA, CDR3 protein. D genes are given only for firm matches. Size values are once, few and many counts, or a class for expanded clones, and some rows have none.

TRBV11-3	NA	TRBJ2-2	18	TRBD1	TGTGCCAGCAGCTTAAGCCCTGGGCAGGGGGCAGTCACCGGGGAGCTGTTTTTT	CASSLSPGQGAVTGELFF
TRBV28	NA	TRBJ1-5	15	NA	TGTGCCAGCAGTTTCTCGGGGGGCGGGAATCAGCCCCAGCATTTT	CASSFSGGGNQPQHF
TRBV6-5	NA	TRBJ1-1	15	TRBD1	TGTGCCAGCAGTTACAATCAGGGGGCGAGTACTGAAGCTTTCTTT	CASSYNQGASTEAFF
TRBV18	NA	TRBJ2-7	15	NA	TGTGCCAGCTCACCACAGGGGGTAATTAACTACGAGCAGTACTTC	CASSPQGVINYEQYF
TRBV7-8	NA	TRBJ2-7	14	NA	TGTGCCAGCAGCTTGGAGGCACCCCTAGACGAGCAGTACTTC	CASSLEAPLDEQYF
TRBV7-9	NA	TRBJ2-5	18	TRBD2	TGTGCCAGCAGCTGGAAGGGGCTAGCGGGAGGCCGGGGGGAGACCCAGTACTTC	CASSWKGLAGGRGETQYF
TRBV28	NA	TRBJ2-1	14	TRBD2	TGTGCCAGCAGGCCCCGGGAGGGCCGTAGTGAGCAGTTCTTC	CASRPREGRSEQFF
TRBV28	NA	TRBJ2-7	13	NA	TGTGCCAGCAGTTCAGGGATGGCCTACGAGCAGTACTTC	CASSSGMAYEQYF
TRBV7-2	NA	TRBJ2-3	15	TRBD2	TGTGCCAGCAGCTTACGACTAGCGGGACTGGATACGCAGTATTTT	CASSLRLAGLDTQYF
TRBV7-6	NA	TRBJ2-5	16	TRBD2	TGTGCCAGCAGCGTACCGGGACTAGCGGTTCAAGAGACCCAGTACTTC	CASSVPGLAVQETQYF
TRBV5-1	NA	TRBJ2-5	14	TRBD1	TGCGCCAGCAGCTTAGGGACAGGGACTGGGACCCAGTACTTC	CASSLGTGTGTQYF
TRBV7-9	NA	TRBJ2-7	15	TRBD1	TGTGCCAGCAGTCGCCCCCTTGGGACAGTCTACGAGCAGTACTTC	CASSRPLGTVYEQYF
TRBV5-6	NA	TRBJ2-1	15	TRBD2	TGTGCCAGCAGCTTTGATAGCGGGATGAGGAATGAGCAGTTCTTC	CASSFDSGMRNEQFF
TRBV18	once	TRBJ2-7	16	NA	TGTGCCAGCTCTGAAGGCTTGCCTAGCGACCCTAACGAGCAGTACTTC	CASSEGLPSDPNEQYF
TRBV19	once	TRBJ2-3	15	NA	TGTGCCAGTAGTCCAGGACTGGGTACCACAGATACGCAGTATTTT	CASSPGLGTTDTQYF
TRBV7-9	NA	TRBJ2-2	14	TRBD2	TGTGCCAGCAGCCTAGCGGGAGGTCCCGGGGAGCTGTTTTTT	CASSLAGGPGELFF
TRBV7-3	NA	TRBJ2-3	15	NA	TGTGCCAGCAGCTCGAACGTGGCAGGCACAGATACGCAGTATTTT	CASSSNVAGTDTQYF
TRBV28	NA	TRBJ1-1	12	NA	TGTGCCAGCAGTTTGACAGACACTGAAGCTTTCTTT	CASSLTDTEAFF
TRBV5-5	NA	TRBJ2-7	14	NA	TGTGCCAGCACCTTGTCAGGGATCCCCTACGAGCAGTACTTC	CASTLSGIPYEQYF
TRBV5-3	NA	TRBJ1-5	14	NA	TGTGCCAGAAGAATCCGGGACACCAGACAGCCCCAGCATTTT	CARRIRDTRQPQHF
TRBV5-1	few	TRBJ1-1	14	NA	TGCGCCAGCAGCTTACAGGGCTCAAACACTGAAGCTTTCTTT	CASSLQGSNTEAFF
TRBV6-5	NA	TRBJ2-5	13	NA	TGTGCCAGCAGCCGTGATTTCCAAGAGACCCAGTACTTC	CASSRDFQETQYF
TRBV30	NA	TRBJ1-2	11	NA	TGTGCCTGGATTTACGGCAGTGGCTACACCTTC	CAWIYGSGYTF
TRBV20-1	NA	TRBJ2-1	10	NA	TGCAGTGCTACAAACAATGAGCAGTTCTTC	CSATNNEQFF
TRBV7-2	NA	TRBJ2-6	17	TRBD1	TGTGCCAGCAGCCCCAGACAGGGGAGGTCCGGGGCCAACGTCCTGACTTTC	CASSPRQGRSGANVLTF
TRBV27	NA	TRBJ2-7	13	NA	TGTGCCAGCAGACAAGGGTCGTTCTACGAGCAGTACTTC	CASRQGSFYEQYF
TRBV6-5	few	TRBJ1-1	14	NA	TGTGCCAGCAGTTACTCGGGTCGGAACACTGAAGCTTTCTTT	CASSYSGRNTEAFF
TRBV7-2	NA	TRBJ2-1	15	TRBD1	TGTGCCAGCAGCCCCTGGGGACAGGGCGGCAATGAGCAGTTCTTC	CASSPWGQGGNEQFF
TRBV6-1	NA	TRBJ2-3	14	NA	TGTGCCACCTCCGCGGCCAGTGCCACAGATACGCAGTATTTT	CATSAASATDTQYF
TRBV6-5	NA	TRBJ2-7	16	TRBD1	TGTGCCAGCAGTTACTCGGGACAGGGAGAAACGTACGAGCAGTACTTC	CASSYSGQGETYEQYF
TRBV18	NA	TRBJ2-1	15	TRBD2	TGTGCCAGCTCATTCGGGACTAGCGGGAGTAACGAGCAGTTCTTC	CASSFGTSGSNEQFF
TRBV19	NA	TRBJ2-1	11	NA	TGTGCCAGTAGTATGAACAATGAGCAGTTCTTC	CASSMNNEQFF
TRBV19	NA	TRBJ2-3	16	TRBD2	TGTGCCAGTAGCCCTAATCTAGCGGTAAGCACAGATACGCAGTATTTT	CASSPNLAVSTDTQYF